The 4 T cell receptor beta chains below come from one sample, sequenced in a study of cytomegalovirus exposure and HLA in healthy donors. Method: immunoSEQ multiplex PCR; TCRdb's copy keeps in-frame clones and lacks some. Of 200,000 to 250,000 clones in the sample, about 86% were seen once. The sample consisted of PBMCs. All receptors derive from a man aged 18 to 29 in good health and CMV-seronegative.

The chain combines TRBV6-5 with TRBJ2-1; 8 bases map to TRBD1. The ends lost 6 bases at V and 1 base at J; junction bases unmatched: 5. The CDR3 has 15 residues. The V gene's germline CDR1 is MNHEY and CDR2 SVGAGI. The CDR3, as DNA: TGTGCCAGCAGCAGGGGGCAGGTTTCCTACAATGAGCAGTTCTTC. Amino acids: CASSRGQVSYNEQFF.

The chain carries TRBV4-3 and TRBJ2-1, with TRBD2 identical over 13 bases. Germline CDR1 is LGHNA and CDR2 is YSLEER. This CDR3 has 21 amino acids. The J segment lost 10 bases and the V segment lost 1 base, leaving 22 bases of the junction unmatched. In DNA form, the CDR3 reads TGCGCCAGCAGCCAAGGGTCTGGACTAGCGGGAGAATGGGCTTGGGCGGGAGAGCAGTTCTTC. Amino acid sequence: CASSQGSGLAGEWAWAGEQFF.

V and J are TRBV27 and TRBJ2-1, with TRBD1 as a possible D gene (5 bases). This CDR3 is 15 amino acids long. The germline gives CDR1 MNHEY, CDR2 SMNVEV (reference sequence). Between the trimmed V and J ends, which lost 6 bases and 3 bases, there was a span of 15 bases. CDR3 in DNA: TGTGCCAGCAGGTCGTTGGGGCAGATCTACAATGAGCAGTTCTTC. It specifies CASRSLGQIYNEQFF.

The chain is built from TRBV5-6 and TRBJ2-1; TRBD1 might be the D (6 bases). Germline V gene data show CDR1 as SGHDT and CDR2 as YYEEEE. CDR3 size: 15 residues. Trimming pared 3 bases from V and 1 base from J, leaving 11 bases between. The CDR3 DNA reads TGTGCCAGCAGCTACGGACAGCGTTCCTACAATGAGCAGTTCTTC. It codes for CASSYGQRSYNEQFF.